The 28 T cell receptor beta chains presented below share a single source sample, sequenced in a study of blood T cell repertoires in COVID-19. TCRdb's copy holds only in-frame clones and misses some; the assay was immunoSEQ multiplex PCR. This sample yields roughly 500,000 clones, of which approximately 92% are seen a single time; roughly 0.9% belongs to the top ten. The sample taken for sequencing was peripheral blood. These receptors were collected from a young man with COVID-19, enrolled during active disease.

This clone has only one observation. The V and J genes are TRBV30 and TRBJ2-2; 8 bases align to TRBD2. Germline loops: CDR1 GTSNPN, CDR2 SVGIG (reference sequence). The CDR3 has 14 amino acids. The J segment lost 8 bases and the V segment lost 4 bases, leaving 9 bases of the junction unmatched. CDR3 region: CAWNGGAHEGELFF. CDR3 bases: TGTGCCTGGAACGGGGGGGCTCATGAAGGGGAGCTGTTTTTT.

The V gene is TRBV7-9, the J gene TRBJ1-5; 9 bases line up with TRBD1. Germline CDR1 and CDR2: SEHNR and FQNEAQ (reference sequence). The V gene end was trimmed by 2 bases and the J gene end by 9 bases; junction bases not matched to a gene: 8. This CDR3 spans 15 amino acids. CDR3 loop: CASSLYTGGGGPQHF. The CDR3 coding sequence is TGTGCCAGCAGCTTATATACAGGGGGCGGTGGGCCCCAGCATTTT. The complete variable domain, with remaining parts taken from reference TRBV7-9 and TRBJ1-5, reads DTGVSQNPRHKITKRGQNVTFRCDPISEHNRLYWYRQTLGQGPEFLTYFQNEAQLEKSRLLSDRFSAERPKGSFSTLEIQRTEQGDSAMYLCASSLYTGGGGPQHFGDGTRLSIL.

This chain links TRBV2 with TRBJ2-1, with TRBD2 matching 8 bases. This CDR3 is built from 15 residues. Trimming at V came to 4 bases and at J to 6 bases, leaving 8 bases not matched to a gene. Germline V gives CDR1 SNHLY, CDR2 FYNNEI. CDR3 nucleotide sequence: TGTGCCAGCAGTGCCCTAGCGGGCGGGGGCAATGAGCAGTTCTTC. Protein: CASSALAGGGNEQFF.

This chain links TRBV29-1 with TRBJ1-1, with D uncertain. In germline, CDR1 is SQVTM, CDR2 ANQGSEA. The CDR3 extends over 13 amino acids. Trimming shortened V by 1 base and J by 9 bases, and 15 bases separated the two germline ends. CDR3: CSVEAPAGGKAFF. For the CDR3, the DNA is TGCAGCGTTGAAGCCCCAGCTGGAGGAAAAGCTTTCTTT.

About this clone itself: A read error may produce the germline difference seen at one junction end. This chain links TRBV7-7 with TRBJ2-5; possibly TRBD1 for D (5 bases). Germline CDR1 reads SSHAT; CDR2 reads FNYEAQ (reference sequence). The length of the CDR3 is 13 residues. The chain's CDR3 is CASSLVGEETQYF. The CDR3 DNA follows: TGTGCTAGCAGCTTAGTAGGGGAAGAGACCCAGTACTTC.

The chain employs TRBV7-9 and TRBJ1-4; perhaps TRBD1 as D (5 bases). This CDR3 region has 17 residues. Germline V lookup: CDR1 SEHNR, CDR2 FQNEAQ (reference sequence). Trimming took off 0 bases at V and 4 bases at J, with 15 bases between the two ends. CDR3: CASSLAGRGFVNEKLFF. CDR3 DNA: TGTGCCAGCAGCTTAGCGGGTCGGGGGTTTGTTAATGAAAAACTGTTTTTT.

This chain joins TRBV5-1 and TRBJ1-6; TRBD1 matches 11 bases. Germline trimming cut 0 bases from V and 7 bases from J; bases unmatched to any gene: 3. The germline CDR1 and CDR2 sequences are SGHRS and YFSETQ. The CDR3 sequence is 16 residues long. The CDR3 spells CASSLDRDRGNSPLHF. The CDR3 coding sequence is TGCGCCAGCAGCTTGGATCGGGACAGGGGGAATTCACCCCTCCACTTT.

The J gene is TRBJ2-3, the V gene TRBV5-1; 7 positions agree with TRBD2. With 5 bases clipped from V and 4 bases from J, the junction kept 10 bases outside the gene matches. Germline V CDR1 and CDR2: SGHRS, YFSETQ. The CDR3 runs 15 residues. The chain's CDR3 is CASSSDAGAPDTQYF. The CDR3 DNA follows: TGCGCCAGCAGTTCGGATGCGGGAGCCCCAGATACGCAGTATTTT.

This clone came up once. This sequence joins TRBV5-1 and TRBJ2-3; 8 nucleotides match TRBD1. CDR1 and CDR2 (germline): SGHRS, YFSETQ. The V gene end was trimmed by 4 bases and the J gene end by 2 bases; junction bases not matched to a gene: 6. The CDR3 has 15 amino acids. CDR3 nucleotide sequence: TGCGCCAGCAGCACGACAGGGGCCCCCACAGATACGCAGTATTTT. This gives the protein CASSTTGAPTDTQYF.

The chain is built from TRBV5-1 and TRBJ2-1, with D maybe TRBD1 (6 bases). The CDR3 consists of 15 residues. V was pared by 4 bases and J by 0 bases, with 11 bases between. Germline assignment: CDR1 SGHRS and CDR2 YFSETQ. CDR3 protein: CASSLRGYSYNEQFF. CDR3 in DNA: TGCGCCAGCAGCCTCAGGGGATACTCCTACAATGAGCAGTTCTTC.

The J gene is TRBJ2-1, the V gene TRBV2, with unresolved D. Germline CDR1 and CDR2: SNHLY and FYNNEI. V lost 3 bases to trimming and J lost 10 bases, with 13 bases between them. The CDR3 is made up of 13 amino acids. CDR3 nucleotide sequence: TGTGCCAGCAGTGAGGCGAGGTGGCAGGAGCAGTTCTTC. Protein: CASSEARWQEQFF.

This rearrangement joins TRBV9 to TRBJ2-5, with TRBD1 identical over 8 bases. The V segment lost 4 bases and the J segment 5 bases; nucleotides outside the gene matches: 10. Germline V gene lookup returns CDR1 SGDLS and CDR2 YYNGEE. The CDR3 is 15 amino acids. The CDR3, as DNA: TGTGCCAGCAGCCCCCGGACAGGGTTATACGAGACCCAGTACTTC. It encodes CASSPRTGLYETQYF.

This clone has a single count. The chain's CDR3 is CASSFGQANGYTF. The CDR3 DNA follows: TGCGCCAGCAGCTTCGGACAGGCCAATGGCTACACCTTC. The rearrangement joins TRBV5-1 to TRBJ1-2; TRBD1 agrees at 7 bases. The CDR3 runs to 13 residues. V was clipped by 2 bases and J by 6 bases; unmatched bases: 4. Germline V gives CDR1 SGHRS, CDR2 YFSETQ.

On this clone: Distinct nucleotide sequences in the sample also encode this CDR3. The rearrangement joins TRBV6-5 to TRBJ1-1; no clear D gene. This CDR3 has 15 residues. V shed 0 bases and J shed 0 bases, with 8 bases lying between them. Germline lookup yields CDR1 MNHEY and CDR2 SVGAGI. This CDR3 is CASSYSRGVNTEAFF. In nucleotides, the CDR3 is TGTGCCAGCAGTTACTCGCGCGGGGTGAACACTGAAGCTTTCTTT.

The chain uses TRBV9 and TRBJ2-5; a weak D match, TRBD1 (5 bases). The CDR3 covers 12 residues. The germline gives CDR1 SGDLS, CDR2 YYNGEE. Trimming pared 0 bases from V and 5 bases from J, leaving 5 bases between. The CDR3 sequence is CASSVEGETQYF. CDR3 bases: TGTGCCAGCAGCGTAGAGGGGGAGACCCAGTACTTC.

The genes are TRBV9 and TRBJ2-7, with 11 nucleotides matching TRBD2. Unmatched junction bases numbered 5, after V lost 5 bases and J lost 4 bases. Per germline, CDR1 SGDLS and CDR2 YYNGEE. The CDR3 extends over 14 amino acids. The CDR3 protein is CASSPTSGTYEQYF. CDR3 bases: TGTGCCAGCAGTCCGACTAGCGGGACATACGAGCAGTACTTC.

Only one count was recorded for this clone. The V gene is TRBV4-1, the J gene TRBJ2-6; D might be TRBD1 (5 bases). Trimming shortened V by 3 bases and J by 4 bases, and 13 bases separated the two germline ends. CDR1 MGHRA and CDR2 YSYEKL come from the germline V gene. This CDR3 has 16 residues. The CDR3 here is CASSHHQGAGANVLTF. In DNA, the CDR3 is TGCGCCAGCAGCCATCACCAGGGCGCCGGGGCCAACGTCCTGACTTTC.

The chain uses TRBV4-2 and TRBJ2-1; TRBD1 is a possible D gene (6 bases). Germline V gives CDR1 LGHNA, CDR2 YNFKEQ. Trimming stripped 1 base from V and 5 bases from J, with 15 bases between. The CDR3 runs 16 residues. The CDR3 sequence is CASSQVVRGSDNEQFF. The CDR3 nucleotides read TGTGCCAGCAGCCAAGTTGTCAGGGGATCAGACAATGAGCAGTTCTTC.

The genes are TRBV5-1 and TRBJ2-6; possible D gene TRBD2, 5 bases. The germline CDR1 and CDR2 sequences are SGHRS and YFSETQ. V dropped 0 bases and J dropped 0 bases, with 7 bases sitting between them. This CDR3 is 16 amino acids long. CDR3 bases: TGCGCCAGCAGCTTGGACGGGAACTCTGGGGCCAACGTCCTGACTTTC. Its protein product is CASSLDGNSGANVLTF.

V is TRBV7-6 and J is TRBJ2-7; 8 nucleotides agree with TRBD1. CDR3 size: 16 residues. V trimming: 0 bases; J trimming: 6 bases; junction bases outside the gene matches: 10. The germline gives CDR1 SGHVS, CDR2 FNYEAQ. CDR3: CASSLAEGRGHGEQYF. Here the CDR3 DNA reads TGTGCCAGCAGCTTAGCGGAGGGCAGGGGGCACGGCGAGCAGTACTTC.

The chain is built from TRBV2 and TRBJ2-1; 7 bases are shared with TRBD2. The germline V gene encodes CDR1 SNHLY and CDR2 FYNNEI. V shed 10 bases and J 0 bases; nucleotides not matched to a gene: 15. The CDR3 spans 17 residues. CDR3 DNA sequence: TGTGCCACCTCCAACAATCAAGCGGGGAGCTCCTACAATGAGCAGTTCTTC. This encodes CATSNNQAGSSYNEQFF.

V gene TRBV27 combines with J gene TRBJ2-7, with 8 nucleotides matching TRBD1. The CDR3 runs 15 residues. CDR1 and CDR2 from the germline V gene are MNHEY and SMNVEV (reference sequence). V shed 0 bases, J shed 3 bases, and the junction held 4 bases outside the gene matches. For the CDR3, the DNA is TGTGCCAGCAGTTTATCGGGGACAGGCGACTACGAGCAGTACTTC. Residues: CASSLSGTGDYEQYF.

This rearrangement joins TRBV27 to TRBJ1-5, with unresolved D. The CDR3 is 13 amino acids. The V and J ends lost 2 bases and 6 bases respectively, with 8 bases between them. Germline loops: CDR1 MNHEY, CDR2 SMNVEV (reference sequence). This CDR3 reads CASSLSAGQPQHF. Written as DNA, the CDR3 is TGTGCCAGCAGTTTAAGCGCGGGTCAGCCCCAGCATTTT.

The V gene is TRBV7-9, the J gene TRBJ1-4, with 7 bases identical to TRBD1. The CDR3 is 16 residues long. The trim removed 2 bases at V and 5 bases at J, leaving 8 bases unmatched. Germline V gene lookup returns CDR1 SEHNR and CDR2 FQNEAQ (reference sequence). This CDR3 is CASSLRGGTANEKLFF. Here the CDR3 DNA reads TGTGCCAGCAGCTTAAGGGGCGGGACAGCCAATGAAAAACTGTTTTTT.

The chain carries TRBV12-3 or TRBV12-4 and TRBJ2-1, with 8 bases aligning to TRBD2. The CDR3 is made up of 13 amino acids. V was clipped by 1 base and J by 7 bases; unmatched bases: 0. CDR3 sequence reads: CASSLGGGNEQFF. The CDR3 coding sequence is TGTGCCAGCAGTTTAGGCGGGGGGAATGAGCAGTTCTTC.

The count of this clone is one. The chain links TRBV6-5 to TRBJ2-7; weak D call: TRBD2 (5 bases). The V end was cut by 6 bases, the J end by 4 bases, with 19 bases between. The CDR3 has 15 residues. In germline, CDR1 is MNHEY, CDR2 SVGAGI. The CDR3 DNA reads TGTGCCAGCAGATCCGACGTGACGGGGATATACGAGCAGTACTTC. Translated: CASRSDVTGIYEQYF.

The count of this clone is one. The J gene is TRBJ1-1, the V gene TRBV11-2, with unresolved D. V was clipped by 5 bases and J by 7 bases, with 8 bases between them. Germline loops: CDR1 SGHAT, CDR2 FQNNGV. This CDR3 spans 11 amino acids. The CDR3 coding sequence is TGTGCCAGCAGCCAGGCGGGTGAAGCTTTCTTT. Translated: CASSQAGEAFF.

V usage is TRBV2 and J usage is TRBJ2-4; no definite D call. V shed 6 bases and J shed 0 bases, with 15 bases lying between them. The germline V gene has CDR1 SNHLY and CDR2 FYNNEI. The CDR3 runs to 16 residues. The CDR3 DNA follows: TGTGCCAGCAGACCCCCCCCAAGCTTAGCCAAAAACATTCAGTACTTC. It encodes CASRPPPSLAKNIQYF. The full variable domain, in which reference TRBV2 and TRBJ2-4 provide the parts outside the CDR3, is EPEVTQTPSHQVTQMGQEVILRCVPISNHLYFYWYRQILGQKVEFLVSFYNNEISEKSEIFDDQFSVERPDGSNFTLKIRSTKLEDSAMYFCASRPPPSLAKNIQYFGAGTRLSVL.